This is a list of T cell receptor beta chains from one sample in a study of graft-versus-host responses after intestinal transplantation. No cognate antigen is known for these TCRs. Sequencing used immunoSEQ multiplex PCR; TCRdb keeps in-frame clones, though not all of them. The sample has tens of thousands of clones, 93% seen once. This specimen consisted of unstimulated CD8+ T cells sorted from spleen or lymph node cells, obtained before intestinal transplant. All receptors come from a human donor who received an intestinal transplant. The CDR3 runs from the conserved cysteine through the conserved F or W. D genes are given only for firm matches. The size field is filled for only some rows; it gives once, few, many or a size class.

v_call	clone_size	j_call	cdr3_length	d_call	cdr3_nt	cdr3_aa
TRBV2	few	TRBJ1-1	11	NA	TGTGCCAGTATGGGGGGGTCTGGAGCTTTCTTT	CASMGGSGAFF
TRBV9	NA	TRBJ1-4	14	TRBD1	TGTGCCAGCAGCGCGACAGGGTCTAATGAAAAACTGTTTTTT	CASSATGSNEKLFF
TRBV19	NA	TRBJ1-1	11	NA	TGTGCCAGTACCACAGGGCGGGAAGCTTTCTTT	CASTTGREAFF
TRBV4-3	NA	TRBJ1-5	20	NA	TGCGCCAGCAGCCCCGTTCAGGGAACCAGTAAACCTTATAGCAATCAGCCCCAGCATTTT	CASSPVQGTSKPYSNQPQHF
TRBV7-2	NA	TRBJ2-3	13	NA	TGTGCCAGCAGCTCTCCCTATACAGATACGCAGTATTTT	CASSSPYTDTQYF
TRBV5-8	few	TRBJ1-5	14	NA	TGTGCCAGCAGCTTGGCAGGGTCCTATCAGCCCCAGCATTTT	CASSLAGSYQPQHF
TRBV6-5	NA	TRBJ1-1	15	TRBD1	TGTGCCAGCAGTAGACACTCAGGGGGCGCCGCTGAAGCTTTCTTT	CASSRHSGGAAEAFF
TRBV6-5	NA	TRBJ2-1	15	TRBD1	TGTGCCAGCAGCCAAAACAGGGGGCGGGACAATGAGCAGTTCTTC	CASSQNRGRDNEQFF
TRBV4-3	NA	TRBJ2-7	16	TRBD2	TGCGCCAGCAGCCCCGGGACTAGCGGGGTGAGATACGAGCAGTACTTC	CASSPGTSGVRYEQYF
TRBV6-5	few	TRBJ2-7	12	NA	TGTGCCAGCATGGGAGATACCTACGAGCAGTACTTC	CASMGDTYEQYF
TRBV7-9	NA	TRBJ2-3	16	NA	TGTGCCAGCAGCTTAGGGGGGGGGCCAACGGCAGATACGCAGTATTTT	CASSLGGGPTADTQYF
TRBV9	NA	TRBJ2-3	15	TRBD2	TGTGCCAGCAGCCCGGGACTAGCAACAGCTGATACGCAGTATTTT	CASSPGLATADTQYF
TRBV4-1	few	TRBJ2-2	16	TRBD1	TGCGCCAGCAGCCAAGTTACAGGGGGCGGCACCGGGGAGCTGTTTTTT	CASSQVTGGGTGELFF
TRBV5-6	NA	TRBJ2-1	19	TRBD2	TGTGCCAGCAGCTTGGATCTTTCTTCGGGACTAGCGGGGGGGCATGAGCAGTTCTTC	CASSLDLSSGLAGGHEQFF
TRBV10-2	NA	TRBJ2-7	15	TRBD2	TGCGCCAGCAGTGAGGCTAGCGGGGGGGCCTACGAGCAGTACTTC	CASSEASGGAYEQYF
TRBV4-3	NA	TRBJ1-3	14	NA	TGCGCCAGCAGCCAATTCAGGGGAGGAAACACCATATATTTT	CASSQFRGGNTIYF
TRBV29-1	NA	TRBJ2-7	12	NA	TGCAGCGTTGCGGGTACGGGCTACGAGCAGTACTTC	CSVAGTGYEQYF
TRBV4-1	NA	TRBJ1-2	15	TRBD1	TGCGCCAGCAGCCAAGAAAGACAGGGGCCGGGTGGCTACACCTTC	CASSQERQGPGGYTF
TRBV7-9	NA	TRBJ1-1	14	NA	TGTGCCAGCAGCTTAGAACACCTGAACACTGAAGCTTTCTTT	CASSLEHLNTEAFF
TRBV7-2	NA	TRBJ1-1	13	TRBD1	TGTGCCAGCAGCTTTACAGGGGGCACTGAAGCTTTCTTT	CASSFTGGTEAFF
TRBV11-3	NA	TRBJ1-1	19	TRBD1	TGTGCCAGCAGCTTCTTAGGGGCAATTTCGACAGGGGGCGGGACTGAAGCTTTCTTT	CASSFLGAISTGGGTEAFF
TRBV7-9	NA	TRBJ1-6	13	NA	TGTGCCAGCAGCTTAGCGCACTCGGAGGCCCTCCACTTT	CASSLAHSEALHF
TRBV9	NA	TRBJ2-1	17	TRBD2	TGTGCCAGCAGCCCTCCCGGGACTAGCGGGAGCTACAATGAGCAGTTCTTC	CASSPPGTSGSYNEQFF
TRBV4-3	NA	TRBJ2-7	15	NA	TGCGCCAGCAGCCAAGATATGACAGGCCCCTACGAGCAGTACTTC	CASSQDMTGPYEQYF
TRBV4-3	NA	TRBJ2-1	16	TRBD2	TGCGCCAGCAGCCAAGAGGGCGGGGGGGGCTACAATGAGCAGTTCTTC	CASSQEGGGGYNEQFF
TRBV9	NA	TRBJ1-2	14	NA	TGTGCCAGCAGCGTAGCGGACTTGGGCTATGGCTACACCTTC	CASSVADLGYGYTF
TRBV27	NA	TRBJ2-7	16	TRBD2	TGCGCCAGCAGTTCATTGTGGACTAGCGGGGGATACGAGCAGTACTTC	CASSSLWTSGGYEQYF
TRBV9	NA	TRBJ2-2	15	NA	TGTGCCAGCAGCGACTCGACAGGGAACACCGGGGAGCTGTTTTTT	CASSDSTGNTGELFF
TRBV9	NA	TRBJ1-1	12	NA	TGTGCCAGCAGCGAGCTGAACACTGAAGCTTTCTTT	CASSELNTEAFF
TRBV15	NA	TRBJ2-5	17	TRBD2	TGTGCCACCAGTCCTTTCGGGACTAGCGGGGGGTCCGAGACCCAGTACTTC	CATSPFGTSGGSETQYF
TRBV27	NA	TRBJ2-2	17	TRBD2	TGTGCCAGCAGTTTTTCTAGCGGGGGGCCGAACACCGGGGAGCTGTTTTTT	CASSFSSGGPNTGELFF
TRBV6-5	NA	TRBJ2-3	15	NA	TGTGCCAGCAGTTACTCGGGGGCCCCCACAGATACGCAGTATTTT	CASSYSGAPTDTQYF
TRBV6-1	once	TRBJ1-5	14	NA	TGTGCCAGCAGTTCCGGGGAGCGCAATCAGCCCCAGCATTTT	CASSSGERNQPQHF
TRBV7-7	NA	TRBJ2-7	18	TRBD1	TGTGCCAGCAGCTCAGGATTACCGGGACAGGATATCTCCTACGAGCAGTACTTC	CASSSGLPGQDISYEQYF
TRBV5-4	NA	TRBJ2-7	15	TRBD2	TGTGCCAGCAGCATGGGGACTAGCGGGGCTTACGAGCAGTACTTC	CASSMGTSGAYEQYF
TRBV4-3	NA	TRBJ1-6	16	TRBD1	TGCGCCAGCAGCCAAGAACTAACAGGGGCTAATTCACCCCTCCACTTT	CASSQELTGANSPLHF
TRBV7-9	NA	TRBJ2-1	13	NA	TGTGCCAGCAGCTCACAGGTCTACAATGAGCAGTTCTTC	CASSSQVYNEQFF
TRBV5-5	NA	TRBJ2-7	15	TRBD2	TGTGCCAGCAGCGCGACTAGCGGGGGGGGCGTTGAGCAGTACTTC	CASSATSGGGVEQYF
TRBV11-2	NA	TRBJ2-5	16	TRBD2	TGTGCCAGCAGCTTAGAACTAGCGGGGGAAAAAGAGACCCAGTACTTC	CASSLELAGEKETQYF
TRBV4-3	NA	TRBJ2-7	17	NA	TGCGCCAGCAGCCAAGATGTGGAAGGGGGGGCCTCCTACGAGCAGTACTTC	CASSQDVEGGASYEQYF
TRBV27	NA	TRBJ2-2	16	NA	TGTGCCAGCAGTTTTGCGGGCATACCCTCCACCGGGGAGCTGTTTTTT	CASSFAGIPSTGELFF
TRBV29-1	NA	TRBJ2-3	13	TRBD1	TGCAGCGTGGGGGGACAGGGGAAAGATACGCAGTATTTT	CSVGGQGKDTQYF
TRBV11-2	NA	TRBJ2-2	16	TRBD1	TGTGCCAGCAGCTTAGGGCGACAGGGACGCGCCGGGGAGCTGTTTTTT	CASSLGRQGRAGELFF
TRBV4-1	NA	TRBJ1-2	14	NA	TGCGCCAGCAGCCATGGGGGGGCATCCTATGGCTACACCTTC	CASSHGGASYGYTF
TRBV7-9	NA	TRBJ2-7	13	NA	TGTGCCAGCAGCTTAGTAGGGGGCTACGAGCAGTACTTC	CASSLVGGYEQYF
TRBV2	NA	TRBJ2-1	16	TRBD2	TGTGCCAGCACCCTTAGCGGGGGCCAAAGTGGGAATGAGCAGTTCTTC	CASTLSGGQSGNEQFF
TRBV7-9	NA	TRBJ1-2	15	NA	TGTGCCAGCAGCTTAGTGGGGGGAACTAACTATGGCTACACCTTC	CASSLVGGTNYGYTF
TRBV27	once	TRBJ2-7	13	NA	TGTGCCTCCTGGGGCAGCCTACGGGGGGAGCAGTACTTC	CASWGSLRGEQYF
TRBV27	NA	TRBJ1-1	13	NA	TGTGCCAGCAGTTTATCGATGTTAGATGAAGCTTTCTTT	CASSLSMLDEAFF
TRBV7-2	NA	TRBJ2-5	16	TRBD2	TGTGCCAGCAGCCCGAGGGCTAGCGGTTATCAAGAGACCCAGTACTTC	CASSPRASGYQETQYF
TRBV5-6	NA	TRBJ2-1	16	TRBD2	TGTGCCAGCAGCTTGGGGGCGGGGGGATCCTACAATGAGCAGTTCTTC	CASSLGAGGSYNEQFF
TRBV20-1	NA	TRBJ2-3	10	NA	TGCAGTGCTACTTTAGATACGCAGTATTTT	CSATLDTQYF
TRBV27	NA	TRBJ1-2	14	TRBD1	TGTGCCAGCAGTTTACGGACAGGCAACTATGGCTACACCTTC	CASSLRTGNYGYTF